These 26 T cell receptor beta chains came from one sample sequenced in a study of early stage breast cancer tumors. Produced via immunoSEQ multiplex PCR; TCRdb's table is partial and in-frame only. The repertoire holds over 11,000 clones, with 75% to 85% as singletons. Sequenced input: normal breast tissue next to the tumor. These receptor sequences come from a person aged 50 to 59 with breast cancer.

This rearrangement joins TRBV5-4 to TRBJ1-2, with TRBD1 matching over 7 bases. The CDR3 runs to 11 residues. V lost 4 bases and J lost 7; bases outside the gene matches: 1. Germline lookup yields CDR1 SGHNT and CDR2 YYREEE (reference sequence). As DNA, the CDR3 is TGTGCCAGCAGCGACAGGGTTGGCTACACCTTC. Protein sequence: CASSDRVGYTF.

The rearrangement links TRBV29-1 to TRBJ2-7; D may match TRBD1 or TRBD2 (5 bases each). CDR1 is SQVTM, CDR2 ANQGSEA, per germline. The CDR3 runs 12 residues. V lost 3 bases and J lost 5, with 11 bases in between. CDR3 nucleotides: TGCAGCGTTGATTCCCTGGGGGACGAGCAGTACTTC. It yields the protein CSVDSLGDEQYF.

This clone was seen more than once but under ten times. The genes are TRBV7-2 and TRBJ2-2, with 10 bases that match TRBD2. The CDR3 extends over 15 amino acids. With V trimmed by 5 bases and J by 3 bases, 3 bases remained unmatched. Germline V gene sequence: CDR1 SGHTA, CDR2 FQGNSA. CDR3 nucleotides: TGTGCCAGCAGCCCTACTAGCGGGGACACCGGGGAGCTGTTTTTT. Translating gives CASSPTSGDTGELFF.

The chain combines TRBV29-1 with TRBJ2-1; D not resolved. The V gene's germline CDR1 is SQVTM and CDR2 ANQGSEA. V gave up 6 bases and J gave up 0 bases, with 15 bases separating them. The CDR3 extends over 15 amino acids. CDR3 sequence reads: CSVARSDRSYNEQFF. In DNA form, the CDR3 reads TGCAGCGTGGCCCGGAGCGACCGCTCCTACAATGAGCAGTTCTTC.

In its sample, this clone was seen once. A read error is likely, as this CDR3 ends without the conserved phenylalanine or tryptophan. J is TRBJ1-4 and V is TRBV6-1; D gene uncertain. The CDR3 has 13 amino acids. Germline loops: CDR1 MNHNS, CDR2 SASEGT. The germline V and J ends were trimmed by 4 bases and 5 bases, with 8 bases remaining between them. CDR3 nucleotide sequence: TGTGCCAGCAGTGCAGACTTGAATGAAAAACTGTTTTGT. Protein product: CASSADLNEKLFC.

The chain uses TRBV7-2 and TRBJ2-1, with 8 positions matching TRBD2. V shed 3 bases and J 0 bases; nucleotides not matched to a gene: 1. This CDR3 comprises 15 residues. Germline CDR1 reads SGHTA; CDR2 reads FQGNSA. CDR3 DNA: TGTGCCAGCAGCTTGAGCGGGAGCTCCTACAATGAGCAGTTCTTC. It encodes CASSLSGSSYNEQFF.

V gene TRBV19 combines with J gene TRBJ2-1, with 11 bases identical to TRBD2. This CDR3 has 14 amino acids. With V trimmed by 4 bases and J by 7 bases, 3 bases remained unmatched. In germline, CDR1 is LNHDA, CDR2 SQIVND (reference sequence). The CDR3 loop is CASSTSGGRNEQFF. CDR3 sequence (DNA): TGTGCCAGTAGTACTAGCGGGGGGAGGAATGAGCAGTTCTTC.

The chain recombines TRBV27 with TRBJ2-1; D is uncertain. This CDR3 region has 15 residues. CDR1 and CDR2 (germline): MNHEY, SMNVEV (reference sequence). V was cut by 2 bases and J by 8 bases, with 16 bases left in between. For the CDR3, the DNA is TGTGCCAGCAGTTTAGCGGTCGACGGCCCCCATGAGCAGTTCTTC. It translates to CASSLAVDGPHEQFF.

The chain uses TRBV21-1 and TRBJ1-1. TRBV21-1 counts as a pseudogene. CDR3 size: 14 residues. CDR3 loop: CASSTGGLDTEAFF. CDR3 in DNA: TGTGCCAGCAGCACGGGGGGCTTAGACACTGAAGCTTTCTTT.

The chain has TRBV10-3 and TRBJ1-3; D is uncertain. The germline CDR1 and CDR2 sequences are ENHRY and SYGVKD. V lost 0 bases and J 0 bases, leaving 0 bases between the germline ends. CDR3 size: 13 residues. For the CDR3, the DNA is TGTGCCATCAGTGAGTCCTCTGGAAACACCATATATTTT. Translation: CAISESSGNTIYF.

V and J are TRBV11-2 and TRBJ2-1; 9 nucleotides align to TRBD2. V shed 6 bases, J shed 4 bases, and the junction held 1 base outside the gene matches. The germline V gene encodes CDR1 SGHAT and CDR2 FQNNGV. The CDR3 spans 13 residues. The CDR3 reads CASSLAGYNEQFF. The CDR3, as DNA: TGTGCCAGCAGTCTAGCGGGGTACAATGAGCAGTTCTTC.

This clone was recorded once. The chain employs TRBV28 and TRBJ1-6; 11 bases are shared with TRBD1. The junction had 18 bases not matched to a gene; V was cut back by 6 bases and J by 5 bases. Germline V lookup: CDR1 MDHEN, CDR2 SYDVKM. This CDR3 has 20 amino acids. The CDR3 sequence: CASSPRPKTGTGGHNSPLHF. In DNA, the CDR3 is TGTGCCAGCAGCCCTAGACCAAAGACCGGGACAGGGGGGCATAATTCACCCCTCCACTTT.

The chain is built from TRBV7-9 and TRBJ1-1, with unresolved D. This CDR3 contains 12 residues. CDR1 and CDR2 from the germline V gene are SEHNR and FQNEAQ (reference sequence). V gave up 6 bases and J gave up 4 bases, with 9 bases separating them. As DNA, the CDR3 is TGTGCCAGCAGTCAAACGACCACTGAAGCTTTCTTT. As protein: CASSQTTTEAFF. Full variable domain (remainder filled in from reference TRBV7-9 and TRBJ1-1): DTGVSQNPRHKITKRGQNVTFRCDPISEHNRLYWYRQTLGQGPEFLTYFQNEAQLEKSRLLSDRFSAERPKGSFSTLEIQRTEQGDSAMYLCASSQTTTEAFFGQGTRLTVV.

This clone was found a few times. The gene calls are TRBV6-4 and TRBJ2-3; 7 nucleotides match TRBD2. V shed 2 bases and J 1 base; nucleotides not matched to a gene: 3. This CDR3 contains 15 residues. Germline-derived CDR1 and CDR2 are MRHNA and SNTAGT. The CDR3 coding sequence is TGTGCCAGCAGTGACCCCGGACTAGGCACAGATACGCAGTATTTT. This gives the protein CASSDPGLGTDTQYF.

The chain combines TRBV7-2 with TRBJ2-1; 10 bases are a match to TRBD2. The J segment lost 5 bases and the V segment lost 5 bases, leaving 6 bases of the junction unmatched. Germline loops: CDR1 SGHTA, CDR2 FQGNSA. There are 15 residues in the CDR3. The CDR3 reads CASSNERGGHNEQFF. The CDR3, as DNA: TGTGCCAGCAGCAACGAGCGGGGGGGGCACAATGAGCAGTTCTTC.

This clone is labeled as medium-sized. The chain is built from TRBV27 and TRBJ2-1; D uncertain. The CDR3 has 13 amino acids. V lost 0 bases and J lost 7, with 7 bases in between. Germline values: CDR1 MNHEY, CDR2 SMNVEV (reference sequence). Here the CDR3 reads CASSLSHRNEQFF. The CDR3 nucleotides are TGTGCCAGCAGTTTATCCCACCGTAATGAGCAGTTCTTC.

This sequence joins TRBV19 and TRBJ1-5; D unresolved. The CDR3 consists of 17 residues. With 0 bases removed from V and 0 bases from J, the gap between germline ends came to 12 bases. Germline V gene sequence: CDR1 LNHDA, CDR2 SQIVND (reference sequence). DNA for the CDR3: TGTGCCAGTAGTATAGATCATAGGGTAAGTAGCAATCAGCCCCAGCATTTT. This gives the protein CASSIDHRVSSNQPQHF.

CDR3 in DNA: TGTGCCAGCAGACACAGGGGAACTAATGAAAAACTGTTTTTT. This codes for CASRHRGTNEKLFF. The gene calls are TRBV6-5 and TRBJ1-4; 7 bases line up with TRBD1. This CDR3 has 14 amino acids. The junction had 2 bases not matched to a gene; V was cut back by 6 bases and J by 1 base. Germline V gives CDR1 MNHEY, CDR2 SVGAGI.

As for this clone: Sequence at one end of the junction differs from germline and may be a read error. The chain is built from TRBV7-7 and TRBJ2-3; 9 bases match TRBD2. Per germline, CDR1 SSHAT and CDR2 FNYEAQ (reference sequence). The CDR3 is 15 residues long. CDR3 amino acids: CASSLAGGPAYTQYF. For the CDR3, the DNA is TGTGCTAGCAGCTTGGCGGGAGGGCCCGCGTATACGCAGTATTTT.

Only a few counts were recorded for this clone. The V call is TRBV2, the J call TRBJ2-7, with D possibly matching TRBD1 (6 bases). The CDR3 spans 14 residues. Germline CDR1 and CDR2: SNHLY and FYNNEI. Trimming took off 1 base at V and 5 bases at J, with 12 bases between the two ends. The CDR3 DNA sequence: TGTGCCAGCAGTGAAGACAGGGTACGCAACGAGCAGTACTTC. It translates to CASSEDRVRNEQYF.

This clone occurred a few times. V is TRBV7-2 and J is TRBJ1-6; no clear D gene. Per germline, CDR1 SGHTA and CDR2 FQGNSA. The ends were cut back, 2 bases at V and 10 bases at J, with 15 bases in the middle. CDR3 size: 15 residues. CDR3 sequence reads: CASSLLRVRNSPLHF. DNA of the CDR3: TGTGCCAGCAGCTTATTACGTGTTCGAAACTCACCCCTCCACTTT.

The chain employs TRBV7-9 and TRBJ1-4; D is uncertain. This CDR3 comprises 14 residues. Deletions cut 3 bases from V and 6 bases from J, with 11 bases between. The germline V gene has CDR1 SEHNR and CDR2 FQNEAQ (reference sequence). CDR3 in amino acids: CASSLEWNHEKLFF. The CDR3 region has the DNA TGTGCCAGCAGCTTGGAATGGAACCATGAAAAACTGTTTTTT.

With respect to this clone: The sample has other DNA sequences that encode this CDR3 too. The V call is TRBV19, the J call TRBJ1-1; D gene uncertain. There are 12 residues in the CDR3. The ends were cut back, 7 bases at V and 2 bases at J, with 8 bases in the middle. Germline-derived CDR1 and CDR2 are LNHDA and SQIVND (reference sequence). CDR3 in DNA: TGTGCCAGTAAGGGCGGAAACACTGAAGCTTTCTTT. The encoded protein is CASKGGNTEAFF.

The J gene is TRBJ2-3, the V gene TRBV7-2; the match to TRBD1 covers 9 bases. Germline lookup yields CDR1 SGHTA and CDR2 FQGNSA. The ends lost 2 bases at V and 2 bases at J; junction bases unmatched: 5. The CDR3 covers 16 residues. The CDR3 protein is CASSLRGQGFTDTQYF. The CDR3 nucleotides read TGTGCCAGCAGCTTACGTGGACAGGGGTTCACAGATACGCAGTATTTT. Looking up the rest from reference TRBV7-2 and TRBJ2-3 gives the full variable domain: GAGVSQSPSNKVTEKGKDVELRCDPISGHTALYWYRQSLGQGLEFLIYFQGNSAPDKSGLPSDRFSAERTGGSVSTLTIQRTQQEDSAVYLCASSLRGQGFTDTQYFGPGTRLTVL.

This chain joins TRBV30 and TRBJ1-6, with D uncertain. The V gene lost 0 bases and the J gene lost 17 bases, with 11 bases spanning the gap. From germline, CDR1 is GTSNPN and CDR2 SVGIG (reference sequence). The CDR3 is made up of 11 amino acids. CDR3 nucleotides: TGTGCCTGGAGTGTCAATGAGGCTATCCACTTT. The encoded protein is CAWSVNEAIHF. Drawing the rest from reference TRBV30 and TRBJ1-6, the complete variable domain is SQTIHQWPATLVQPVGSPLSLECTVEGTSNPNLYWYRQAAGRGLQLLFYSVGIGQISSEVPQNLSASRPQDRQFILSSKKLLLSDSGFYLCAWSVNEAIHFGNGTRLTVT.

This clone was recorded once. The chain combines TRBV5-1 with TRBJ2-1, with 7 bases aligning to TRBD1. The CDR3 is made up of 15 amino acids. The V segment lost 0 bases and the J segment 4 bases; nucleotides outside the gene matches: 4. The V gene's germline CDR1 is SGHRS and CDR2 YFSETQ. DNA for the CDR3: TGCGCCAGCAGCTTGGGGCAGGGGGTTTACAATGAGCAGTTCTTC. Translation gives CASSLGQGVYNEQFF. Full variable domain (rest looked up from reference TRBV5-1 and TRBJ2-1): KAGVTQTPRYLIKTRGQQVTLSCSPISGHRSVSWYQQTPGQGLQFLFEYFSETQRNKGNFPGRFSGRQFSNSRSEMNVSTLELGDSALYLCASSLGQGVYNEQFFGPGTRLTVL.